This TCR beta chain was identified during a study of blood T cell repertoires in COVID-19. Study summary: PBMCs, B-cell-depleted T cells, or T cells provided the cDNA or gDNA that made up the material.

Authors' data handling: Counts of nucleated cells, estimated from reference gene primer amplification, were obtained. Assay used: immunoSEQ multiplex PCR; TCRdb lists only in-frame clones, some missing. V, J and clone size are those of that table, while D and trimming were read from the DNA. Found here are some 130,000 clones, around four fifths of them singletons; the top ten hold around 5.5%. Each participant's cohort was designated according to participant-reported clinical history. This clone has just a few counts. The germline gives CDR1 SGDLS, CDR2 YYNGEE. J gave up 5 bases and V 7 bases, and 8 bases lay outside the gene matches. The CDR3 spans 15 residues.

Sequencing was done on a sample of PBMCs or T cells enriched from blood (not recorded which). This receptor was obtained from a woman aged 45-60 years who had recovered from COVID-19. V is TRBV9 and J is TRBJ1-6; 8 bases align to TRBD1. The CDR3 reads CASDQGAQNNSPLHF. CDR3 DNA: TGTGCCAGCGATCAGGGGGCGCAAAATAATTCACCCCTCCACTTT.